This is a list of T cell receptor beta chains from one sample in a study of control samples from healthy donors and cancer patients. The repertoire was sequenced with immunoSEQ multiplex PCR; TCRdb's copy has only in-frame clones and lacks some. The sample records more than 100,000 clones, around nine tenths being singletons. Sample: PBMCs. All receptors come from a man aged 55 to 69 with lung cancer. The CDR3 runs from the conserved cysteine through the conserved F or W. The D gene is left open where the match is weak. Part of the rows lack a size; the others show once, few, many or a class for expanded clones.

cdr3_aa clone_size j_call v_call d_call
CASSHHGQQETQYF once TRBJ2-5 TRBV4-1 .
CSASGSGGAYNEQFF . TRBJ2-1 TRBV20-1 TRBD2
CASSTGRDTEAFF . TRBJ1-1 TRBV7-2 .
CASSETGNQPQHF once TRBJ1-5 TRBV5-1 .
CASSIMEGSYNEQFF . TRBJ2-1 TRBV7-3 .
CASSGGTLLANYGYTF . TRBJ1-2 TRBV6-1 .
CASSLGTGSNYGYTF . TRBJ1-2 TRBV7-3 TRBD1
CASGLVIGTGISEAFF . TRBJ1-1 TRBV12-5 TRBD1
CASSSRGPGGGELFF . TRBJ2-2 TRBV6-5 .
CASSKVRVSSTDTQYF . TRBJ2-3 TRBV21-1 .
CASSFFPTDYGYTF . TRBJ1-2 TRBV5-6 .
CASSPLTSGDTQYF . TRBJ2-3 TRBV4-1 TRBD2
CSASSAGGTDTQYF medium-sized TRBJ2-3 TRBV20-1 TRBD2
CASSQGRTGRAAYTF . TRBJ1-2 TRBV4-1 TRBD1
CASSNQGVRQPQHF . TRBJ1-5 TRBV7-9 TRBD1
CASSLGDVFRATNEKLFF . TRBJ1-4 TRBV11-2 .
CASSWGGPSNQPQHF . TRBJ1-5 TRBV5-6 .
CASSVPGQDDGYTF . TRBJ1-2 TRBV6-6 TRBD1
CASTAEDSLNTEAFF . TRBJ1-1 TRBV2 .
CAISDEGLGNQPQHF . TRBJ1-5 TRBV10-3 .
CASSSAGLAFSYEQYF . TRBJ2-7 TRBV11-2 .
CASSVLTGTNYGYTF . TRBJ1-2 TRBV5-6 .
CSVETESYEQYF once TRBJ2-7 TRBV29-1 .
CASSPEGPYGYTF . TRBJ1-2 TRBV5-1 .
CASSTTGTGRQPQHF . TRBJ1-5 TRBV7-2 TRBD1
CASSQGTGTNQPQHF once TRBJ1-5 TRBV4-2 .
CASSLQRTASGNTIYF once TRBJ1-3 TRBV7-9 .
CASSIASYGYTF . TRBJ1-2 TRBV19 .
CASSTLQGTNEKLFF . TRBJ1-4 TRBV21-1 .
CASSLSGSAGNTIYF . TRBJ1-3 TRBV5-4 .
CASSLTGFSGANVLTF . TRBJ2-6 TRBV11-3 .
CASSPSWGTRGTDTQYF once TRBJ2-3 TRBV18 .
CASTPFAFF few TRBJ2-1 TRBV12-3/TRBV12-4 .
CASSSGLEGNYGYTF . TRBJ1-2 TRBV7-9 .
CASSLGTSRSPLHF . TRBJ1-6 TRBV7-9 .
CASSSGQGTAFF . TRBJ1-1 TRBV7-3 TRBD1
CASSSQRGGGYTF . TRBJ1-2 TRBV13 .
CASRFRWAGLTDTQYF . TRBJ2-3 TRBV7-2 .
CASSIGQGTQPQHF . TRBJ1-5 TRBV28 TRBD1
CASSYRDISAYEQYF . TRBJ2-7 TRBV6-5 .
CASSRPSDSPLHF . TRBJ1-6 TRBV6-5 .
CASSYARTVGGYTF once TRBJ1-2 TRBV6-5 .
CASSLRSSGNTIYF . TRBJ1-3 TRBV5-5 .
CASSSTSGGGLETQYF . TRBJ2-5 TRBV7-2 TRBD2
CASIRTGVNIQYF . TRBJ2-4 TRBV12-3/TRBV12-4 TRBD1
CASTKGTGPPTTF . TRBJ1-2 TRBV4-1 .
CASSLEPDRGFGSYNSPLHF . TRBJ1-6 TRBV27 TRBD1
CASSSRWAGASRRNTEAFF . TRBJ1-1 TRBV7-9 .
CASSRGDTNMNTEAFF . TRBJ1-1 TRBV5-1 .
CASSQGGTNYGYTF . TRBJ1-2 TRBV3-1/TRBV3-2 .
CASSLSPGIEQFF . TRBJ2-1 TRBV7-3 .
CASSAGGSSSYNSPLHF . TRBJ1-6 TRBV5-4 .
CASTPEGASYNEQFF . TRBJ2-1 TRBV9 .
CASKDRLSTDTQYF . TRBJ2-3 TRBV6-5 TRBD1
CASGTNSFQPQHF . TRBJ1-5 TRBV6-5 .
CAWTLRGQDEKLFF . TRBJ1-4 TRBV30 .
CASTKQGRPYEQYF . TRBJ2-7 TRBV6-5 .
CASSFGRGLQETQYF . TRBJ2-5 TRBV5-4 .
CASSVFQGANYGYTF . TRBJ1-2 TRBV5-6 .
CASSSRTGENEKLFF once TRBJ1-4 TRBV5-1 TRBD1